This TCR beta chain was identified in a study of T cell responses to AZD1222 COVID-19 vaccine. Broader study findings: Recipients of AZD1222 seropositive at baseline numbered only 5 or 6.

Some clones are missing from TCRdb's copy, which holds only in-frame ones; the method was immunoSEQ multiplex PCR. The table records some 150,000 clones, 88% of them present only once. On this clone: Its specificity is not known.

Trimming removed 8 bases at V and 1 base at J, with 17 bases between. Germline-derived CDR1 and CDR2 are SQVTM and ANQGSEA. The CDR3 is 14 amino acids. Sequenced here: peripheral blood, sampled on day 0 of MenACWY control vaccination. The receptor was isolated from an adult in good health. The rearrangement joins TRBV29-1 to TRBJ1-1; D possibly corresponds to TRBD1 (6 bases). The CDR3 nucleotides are TGCAGCTCATGGACGGGGGGCCCGAACACTGAAGCTTTCTTT. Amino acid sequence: CSSWTGGPNTEAFF.